The 15 T cell receptor beta chains presented below share a single source sample, sequenced in a study of human T cells and chemical hapten exposure. One entry per CDR3 protein, called by TCRdb with MiXCR from the RACE reads. Among about 360,000 distinct CDR3 sequences, about 4.8% were seen once, and the ten largest hold 2% to 2.5%. Time point given: patch test 1, 2 weeks after DPC sensitization. Sample treatment: therapeutic diphenylcyclopropenone sensitization with weekly scalp DPC. The starting material was whole blood, obtained in connection with sensitization to the hapten diphenylcyclopropenone (DPC). These TCRs come from a woman aged 45-65 years with alopecia areata. Some clones in this sample may be carry-over from other donors' samples.

This clonotype has ten or more counts. This chain connects TRBV27 to TRBJ1-1; D uncertain. The germline CDR1 and CDR2 sequences are MNHEY and SMNVEV (reference sequence). V was trimmed by 7 bases and J by 4 bases, leaving 13 bases between them. This CDR3 is built from 13 residues. CDR3 protein: CASTDSRGTEAFF. CDR3 bases: TGTGCCAGCACCGATTCCCGAGGCACTGAAGCTTTCTTT.

Ten or more counts support this clonotype. The chain recombines TRBV5-1 with TRBJ2-7; 8 nucleotides agree with TRBD2. Germline V lookup: CDR1 SGHRS, CDR2 YFSETQ. V shed 4 bases and J 1 base; nucleotides not matched to a gene: 4. This CDR3 region has 14 residues. The CDR3 loop reads CASSPSGLSYEQYF. In DNA form, the CDR3 reads TGCGCCAGCAGCCCTAGCGGGTTATCCTACGAGCAGTACTTC.

Many counts were recorded for this clonotype. The chain uses TRBV5-1 and TRBJ2-1, with D hard to call. Germline lookup yields CDR1 SGHRS and CDR2 YFSETQ. The CDR3 spans 12 residues. The ends were cut back, 0 bases at V and 8 bases at J, with 6 bases in the middle. In nucleotides, the CDR3 is TGCGCCAGCAGCTTGGAAGGATATGAGCAGTTCTTC. This translates into CASSLEGYEQFF.

There are many counts of this clonotype. This chain links TRBV4-1 with TRBJ2-6; D is possibly TRBD2 (5 bases). The length of the CDR3 is 16 residues. Germline CDR1 and CDR2: MGHRA and YSYEKL. V was pared by 0 bases and J by 2 bases, with 8 bases between. The CDR3 sequence is CASSQDNGAGANVLTF. The CDR3 nucleotides are TGCGCCAGCAGCCAAGATAACGGGGCTGGGGCCAACGTCCTGACTTTC.

A few counts support this clonotype. The V and J genes are TRBV6-1 and TRBJ1-1; D is uncertain. Trimming took off 5 bases at V and 8 bases at J, with 9 bases between the two ends. The CDR3 covers 11 residues. Looked up from germline, CDR1 is MNHNS and CDR2 is SASEGT. The CDR3 spells CASSLITEAFF. Here the CDR3 DNA reads TGTGCCAGCAGTTTGATAACCGAAGCTTTCTTT.

The chain combines TRBV12-3 or TRBV12-4 with TRBJ2-3; TRBD1 matches at 7 bases. The CDR3 loop spans 15 amino acids. Unmatched junction bases numbered 6, after V lost 1 base and J lost 5 bases. The CDR3 protein is CASSLGTGLIDTQYF. CDR3 in DNA: TGTGCCAGCAGTTTAGGGACAGGCCTAATAGATACGCAGTATTTT.

J is TRBJ2-1 and V is TRBV7-9; TRBD2 matches at 8 bases. The CDR3 sequence is 16 residues long. The germline CDR1 and CDR2 sequences are SEHNR and FQNEAQ (reference sequence). V gave up 5 bases and J gave up 2 bases; unmatched junction bases: 8. The DNA for the CDR3 is TGTGCCAGCAGCCCGACGGGACTAGGGACCTACAATGAGCAGTTCTTC. Translated: CASSPTGLGTYNEQFF.

This clonotype was detected a few times. The chain carries TRBV10-3 and TRBJ1-3; unclear D gene. CDR1 is ENHRY and CDR2 is SYGVKD in the germline V gene. V lost 3 bases, J lost 4 bases, and 10 bases lay in between. The CDR3 runs 14 residues. The CDR3 DNA is TGTGCCATCAGTGAAAGTAGGGAGGGAAACACCATATATTTT. Its translation: CAISESREGNTIYF.

The chain is built from TRBV28 and TRBJ2-3, with TRBD2 identical over 7 bases. The trim removed 6 bases at V and 6 bases at J, leaving 6 bases unmatched. The CDR3 consists of 13 residues. Germline assignment: CDR1 MDHEN and CDR2 SYDVKM. The CDR3 sequence: CASSRRTRDTQYF. Here the CDR3 DNA reads TGTGCCAGCAGCCGCAGGACTAGGGATACGCAGTATTTT.

The chain employs TRBV6-6 and TRBJ2-5; 10 nucleotides line up with TRBD2. V shed 7 bases, J shed 5 bases, and the junction held 10 bases outside the gene matches. Germline loops: CDR1 MNHNY, CDR2 SVGAGI (reference sequence). The CDR3 runs 15 residues. The CDR3 DNA reads TGTGCCAGCAAAGACCAGCGGGGGGGCCATGAGACCCAGTACTTC. Translation gives CASKDQRGGHETQYF.

This clonotype came up many times. The gene calls are TRBV6-2 or TRBV6-3 and TRBJ1-1, with 12 bases that match TRBD1. Trimming at V came to 2 bases and at J to 7 bases, leaving 5 bases not matched to a gene. CDR1 MNHEY and CDR2 SVGEGT come from the germline V gene. This CDR3 has 15 amino acids. CDR3: CASSYLGQGAVEAFF. The CDR3 DNA follows: TGTGCCAGCAGTTACCTGGGACAGGGGGCGGTTGAAGCTTTCTTT.

This clonotype was observed a few times. The chain employs TRBV7-9 and TRBJ2-2; D is possibly TRBD1 (6 bases). From germline, CDR1 is SEHNR and CDR2 FQNEAQ (reference sequence). The CDR3 is made up of 17 amino acids. The ends were cut back, 2 bases at V and 0 bases at J, with 13 bases in the middle. This chain's CDR3 is CASSLPGHTSNTGELFF. Written as DNA, the CDR3 is TGTGCCAGCAGCTTACCGGGACACACCTCGAACACCGGGGAGCTGTTTTTT.

This clonotype has at least ten counts. This chain joins TRBV27 and TRBJ2-5; D is ambiguous. From germline, CDR1 is MNHEY and CDR2 SMNVEV (reference sequence). The V and J ends lost 2 bases and 4 bases respectively, with 8 bases between them. The CDR3 is 13 residues long. CDR3 sequence: CASSLGLLETQYF. CDR3 in DNA: TGTGCCAGCAGTTTAGGCTTGTTAGAGACCCAGTACTTC.

The chain employs TRBV4-3 and TRBJ2-7, with TRBD2 identical over 7 bases. J lost 6 bases, V lost 0 bases, and 2 bases had no gene match. CDR1 and CDR2 from the germline V gene are LGHNA and YSLEER. The CDR3 is 13 amino acids. CDR3 sequence: CASSQEGGSEQYF. In DNA, the CDR3 is TGCGCCAGCAGCCAAGAGGGGGGGTCCGAGCAGTACTTC.

The J gene is TRBJ1-5, the V gene TRBV5-8; D gene uncertain. The length of the CDR3 is 16 residues. Trimming left V 0 bases short and J 9 bases short, with 19 bases between. The germline V gene encodes CDR1 SGHTS and CDR2 YDEGEE. The CDR3 bases are TGTGCCAGCAGCTTGGCCGCAGGTACAGTCCCGGCGCCCCAGCATTTT. This gives the protein CASSLAAGTVPAPQHF. The full variable domain, completed using reference TRBV5-8 and TRBJ1-5, is EAGVTQSPTHLIKTRGQQATLRCSPISGHTSVYWYQQALGLGLQFLLWYDEGEERNRGNFPPRFSGRQFPNYSSELNVNALELEDSALYLCASSLAAGTVPAPQHFGDGTRLSIL.